A single sample gave rise to the 23 T cell receptor beta chains below, sequenced in a study of Ad26.COV2.S vaccination and SARS-CoV-2 variants. Treatment in this sample: around 19 received Ad26.COV2.S at low or high dose, single or two shots; 5 received placebo; per-sample allocation not given. Sample collection was performed on day 63 after the first vaccine or placebo injection. The table came from immunoSEQ multiplex PCR; TCRdb's copy has only in-frame clones and leaves some out. The profile shows roughly 680,000 clones, 80% to 90% of them singletons. Sequences were derived from peripheral blood, sampled in a trial of Ad26.COV2.S vaccine versus placebo. The receptors here all came from a person between 18 and 60 years old who received the Ad26.COV2.S COVID-19 vaccine or a placebo.

This rearrangement joins TRBV5-6 to TRBJ2-1, with unresolved D. The CDR3 is made up of 15 amino acids. CDR1 and CDR2 from the germline V gene are SGHDT and YYEEEE. The ends were cut back, 6 bases at V and 7 bases at J, with 20 bases in the middle. The CDR3 is CASTLLGRFRNEQFF. CDR3 DNA: TGTGCCAGCACCTTATTGGGCAGATTCCGGAATGAGCAGTTCTTC.

A note on this clone: The same CDR3 arises from other DNA sequences in this sample as well. The chain recombines TRBV2 with TRBJ1-5; D gene ambiguous. Germline-derived CDR1 and CDR2 are SNHLY and FYNNEI. The CDR3 runs to 13 residues. V lost 1 base, J lost 2 bases, and 3 bases lay in between. CDR3 DNA sequence: TGTGCCAGCAGTGAAGAGGGCAATCAGCCCCAGCATTTT. Its translation: CASSEEGNQPQHF.

The CDR3 DNA reads as TGCGCCAGCACCAGCCCTAGCTCTGGAAACACCATATATTTT. It encodes CASTSPSSGNTIYF. V and J are TRBV10-2 and TRBJ1-3; D uncertain. V lost 7 bases and J lost 0, with 10 bases in between. Germline CDR1 reads WSHSY; CDR2 reads SAAADI. The length of the CDR3 is 14 residues.

J is TRBJ2-1 and V is TRBV10-1, with D maybe TRBD2 (5 bases). Germline CDR1 is WNHNN and CDR2 is SYGVQD (reference sequence). V lost 8 bases and J lost 8, with 10 bases in between. The length of the CDR3 is 11 residues. The CDR3 DNA reads as TGCGCCAGCCCGGACTTGGATGAGCAGTTCTTC. Its protein is CASPDLDEQFF.

This clone was counted between two and nine times. J is TRBJ1-2 and V is TRBV14; perhaps TRBD1 as D (5 bases). CDR1 is SGHDN, CDR2 FVKESK, per germline. V was shortened by 1 base and J by 1 base, with 13 bases between the two germline ends. The CDR3 covers 16 residues. This chain's CDR3 is CASSQGPGALNYGYTF. DNA for the CDR3: TGTGCCAGCAGCCAAGGACCTGGGGCTCTTAACTATGGCTACACCTTC.

The V call is TRBV5-6, the J call TRBJ2-5; 16 positions match TRBD2. Germline loops: CDR1 SGHDT, CDR2 YYEEEE. V lost 3 bases, J lost 5 bases, and 7 bases stayed unmatched. The CDR3 totals 17 residues. DNA of the CDR3: TGTGCCAGCAGCTCCACCCTGGGACTAGCGGGGGGGGAGACCCAGTACTTC. Residues: CASSSTLGLAGGETQYF.

J is TRBJ2-3 and V is TRBV10-3, with a possible D match to TRBD2 (6 bases). Germline V gene lookup returns CDR1 ENHRY and CDR2 SYGVKD. The V end lost 6 bases, the J end lost 1 base, and 14 bases lay between the germline ends. There are 15 residues in the CDR3. CDR3 DNA: TGTGCCATCAGCAAACCCCCGGGAGGCACAGATACGCAGTATTTT. It codes for CAISKPPGGTDTQYF.

The J gene is TRBJ1-2, the V gene TRBV12-3 or TRBV12-4; D is undetermined. The V end lost 3 bases, the J end lost 4 bases, and 9 bases lay between the germline ends. This CDR3 is 13 amino acids long. CDR3 in amino acids: CASSLRPVYGYTF. The CDR3 coding sequence is TGTGCCAGCAGTTTGCGTCCGGTCTATGGCTACACCTTC.

The V and J genes are TRBV5-6 and TRBJ2-5, with TRBD2 matching 9 bases. The CDR3 has 17 residues. J gave up 5 bases and V 2 bases, and 13 bases lay outside the gene matches. CDR1 is SGHDT, CDR2 YYEEEE, per germline. This CDR3 reads CASSFALPRGGYETQYF. The CDR3 region has the DNA TGTGCCAGCAGCTTCGCACTACCGCGGGGGGGCTACGAGACCCAGTACTTC.

V and J are TRBV6-6 and TRBJ1-2; tentatively, D is TRBD1 (5 bases). This CDR3 contains 12 residues. V lost 8 bases to trimming and J lost 8 bases, with 15 bases between them. The germline V gene has CDR1 MNHNY and CDR2 SVGAGI (reference sequence). CDR3 in amino acids: CASVGMGEGYTF. CDR3 DNA: TGTGCCAGCGTGGGGATGGGGGAGGGCTACACCTTC.

The chain employs TRBV28 and TRBJ2-3, with D hard to call. This CDR3 has 14 amino acids. Germline loops: CDR1 MDHEN, CDR2 SYDVKM. V lost 4 bases to trimming and J lost 8 bases, with 16 bases between them. The CDR3 region has the DNA TGTGCCAGCAGTTCCCCGACCGCCCGAGGTACGCAGTATTTT. It encodes CASSSPTARGTQYF.

J is TRBJ1-4 and V is TRBV19, with D possibly TRBD1 on 5 matching bases. Germline loops: CDR1 LNHDA, CDR2 SQIVND (reference sequence). Trimming took 3 bases from V and 8 from J, leaving 19 bases between them. The length of the CDR3 is 16 residues. The CDR3 nucleotides read TGTGCCAGTAGTATCCGTCCCCTGGGGGTTGGAGAAAAACTGTTTTTT. Amino acids: CASSIRPLGVGEKLFF. Full variable domain (rest looked up from reference TRBV19 and TRBJ1-4): DGGITQSPKYLFRKEGQNVTLSCEQNLNHDAMYWYRQDPGQGLRLIYYSQIVNDFQKGDIAEGYSVSREKKESFPLTVTSAQKNPTAFYLCASSIRPLGVGEKLFFGSGTQLSVL.

The rearrangement joins TRBV7-9 to TRBJ1-6; possible D gene TRBD1, 5 bases. The CDR3 has 13 amino acids. The germline V gene encodes CDR1 SEHNR and CDR2 FQNEAQ (reference sequence). V lost 6 bases and J 7 bases, leaving 10 bases between the germline ends. CDR3 loop: CASSTRENSPLHF. The CDR3 coding sequence is TGTGCCAGCAGTACCAGGGAGAATTCACCCCTCCACTTT.

V is TRBV7-3 and J is TRBJ2-7; D is unresolved. The germline gives CDR1 SGHTA, CDR2 FQGTGA. CDR3 length: 14 amino acids. The V end was cut by 4 bases, the J end by 5 bases, with 15 bases between. CDR3 residues: CASSSPDRAHEQYF. The CDR3 DNA follows: TGTGCCAGCAGCTCACCCGACCGTGCGCACGAGCAGTACTTC.

For this clone: Other DNA sequences from this sample encode an identical CDR3 as well. The chain carries TRBV6-5 and TRBJ1-1; possibly TRBD1 for D (6 bases). This CDR3 region has 15 residues. The germline V and J ends were trimmed by 3 bases and 0 bases, with 11 bases remaining between them. Germline CDR1 MNHEY, CDR2 SVGAGI. CDR3 DNA sequence: TGTGCCAGCAGTTATTCTAACAGGGTGAACACTGAAGCTTTCTTT. It yields the protein CASSYSNRVNTEAFF.

The chain has TRBV15 and TRBJ2-7; unclear D gene. This CDR3 region has 11 residues. Trimming shortened V by 4 bases and J by 4 bases, and 5 bases separated the two germline ends. Germline values: CDR1 LNHNV, CDR2 YYDKDF (reference sequence). CDR3 amino acids: CATSNGYEQYF. In DNA, the CDR3 is TGTGCCACCAGCAACGGGTACGAGCAGTACTTC.

As regards this clone: The same CDR3 is also encoded by other DNA sequences in this sample. The CDR3 DNA reads TGTGCCACCAGCAGAGATAGGGGTAACTATGGCTACACCTTC. It encodes CATSRDRGNYGYTF. V gene TRBV15 combines with J gene TRBJ1-2; weak D call: TRBD1 (5 bases). Trimming left V 0 bases short and J 1 base short, with 6 bases between. From germline, CDR1 is LNHNV and CDR2 YYDKDF (reference sequence). This CDR3 comprises 14 residues. The full variable domain, completed using reference TRBV15 and TRBJ1-2, is DAMVIQNPRYQVTQFGKPVTLSCSQTLNHNVMYWYQQKSSQAPKLLFHYYDKDFNNEADTPDNFQSRRPNTSFCFLDIRSPGLGDTAMYLCATSRDRGNYGYTFGSGTRLTVV.

The chain carries TRBV24-1 and TRBJ2-1; TRBD2 matches at 10 bases. Looked up from germline, CDR1 is KGHDR and CDR2 is SFDVKD. The CDR3 is 14 amino acids. The trim removed 3 bases at V and 10 bases at J, leaving 5 bases unmatched. The DNA for the CDR3 is TGTGCCACCAGTGATCCGCGGGGACTAGCGGAGCAGTTCTTC. Encoded protein: CATSDPRGLAEQFF.

This clone was seen a single time. This rearrangement joins TRBV30 to TRBJ1-5, with TRBD1 as a possible D gene (5 bases). The V and J ends lost 4 bases and 5 bases respectively, with 12 bases between them. This CDR3 is built from 13 residues. Germline CDR1 reads GTSNPN; CDR2 reads SVGIG (reference sequence). The chain's CDR3 is CAWNQGGDQPQHF. CDR3 bases: TGTGCCTGGAACCAGGGTGGGGATCAGCCCCAGCATTTT.

In DNA form, the CDR3 reads TGCGCCAGCAGCTTGGACCTAGGCCTTTCCTACAATGAGCAGTTCTTC. Translating it yields CASSLDLGLSYNEQFF. The genes are TRBV5-1 and TRBJ2-1, with D hard to call. V was pared by 0 bases and J by 1 base, with 11 bases between. The CDR3 totals 16 residues. Germline lookup yields CDR1 SGHRS and CDR2 YFSETQ. The whole variable domain, filled in from reference TRBV5-1 and TRBJ2-1, reads KAGVTQTPRYLIKTRGQQVTLSCSPISGHRSVSWYQQTPGQGLQFLFEYFSETQRNKGNFPGRFSGRQFSNSRSEMNVSTLELGDSALYLCASSLDLGLSYNEQFFGPGTRLTVL.

The chain recombines TRBV11-2 with TRBJ2-1; a weak D match, TRBD2 (5 bases). V lost 0 bases and J lost 0, with 6 bases in between. The CDR3 has 15 residues. Germline-derived CDR1 and CDR2 are SGHAT and FQNNGV. The CDR3 is CASSLDAGSYNEQFF. CDR3 sequence (DNA): TGTGCCAGCAGCTTAGATGCGGGCTCCTACAATGAGCAGTTCTTC.

The V gene is TRBV5-1, the J gene TRBJ1-4; D unclear. CDR3 size: 16 residues. The V and J ends lost 0 bases and 0 bases respectively, with 9 bases between them. Germline CDR1 and CDR2: SGHRS and YFSETQ. The CDR3: CASSLEGIATNEKLFF. The CDR3, as DNA: TGCGCCAGCAGCTTGGAAGGTATTGCAACTAATGAAAAACTGTTTTTT.

The gene calls are TRBV6-1 and TRBJ1-1; D possibly corresponds to TRBD1 (5 bases). In germline, CDR1 is MNHNS, CDR2 SASEGT. There are 16 residues in the CDR3. Trimming pared 2 bases from V and 2 bases from J, leaving 15 bases between. The CDR3, as DNA: TGTGCCAGCAGTGAACGTCGGGGCCGTACAAACACTGAAGCTTTCTTT. Its translation is CASSERRGRTNTEAFF.